This TCR beta chain was obtained from a study of blood T cell repertoires in COVID-19 (dated by TCRdb to the early 2020s). Broadly, across the study: The collaborator samples originated in the United States, Italy and Spain and spanned the acute and convalescent phases of COVID-19. The samples were drawn from two sources: the first 160 participants of the ongoing ImmuneRACE study, and about 1,300 subjects contributed by 6 global collaborators. The material from the prospective study consisted of cDNA or gDNA derived from T cells, B-cell-depleted T cells, or PBMCs. Where available, HLA class I and class II types were obtained from metadata supplied by the sample provider rather than from assay-based typing. A freely available public database, intended as a resource for researchers studying the immune response to SARS-CoV-2, is where the repertoires were released. Sample metadata almost always included a de-identified subject ID, COVID-19 status, age in years and sex. Deeply sampled blood TCRbeta repertoires from subjects exposed to, actively infected with, or recovered from COVID-19 were included in the dataset.

In Seattle, one collaborating source enrolled patients while the infection was active and tracked those patients longitudinally over the course of disease. Each collaborating institution followed its own protocols to collect whole blood in K2EDTA tubes. For TCRbeta analysis, collaborators shipped samples as frozen whole blood, isolated PBMCs, or DNA extracted from either of those sample types. The CDR3 numbers 15 residues from cysteine through phenylalanine. Kept here is only the CDR3 DNA, which spans 45 bases and is read in frame from base 1. The germline V gene encodes CDR1 SGHNT and CDR2 YYREEE (reference sequence). Here V drops 4 bases and J drops 2 bases, and the junction holds 7 bases not matched to any gene. TCRbeta CDR3 regions were amplified from genomic DNA using the immunoSEQ Assay, a bias-controlled multiplex PCR. The authors' pipeline ran thus. The number of nucleated cells in each sample was estimated from the amplification of reference gene primers within the assay. To quantify the absolute abundance of each unique TCRbeta CDR3 rearrangement, sequence reads were collapsed and filtered. For each sample, productive Simpson clonality was calculated as the square root of Simpson's diversity index over productive rearrangements. TCRdb obtained this table from immuneACCESS and retained in-frame rearrangements with V and J assigned. These tables miss some clones; where compared with another copy, unresolved V genes account for less than half of the shortfall, and the remainder is unexplained. From that table come the V and J calls and clone size; the DNA was used to work out D and trimming. The sample has about 300,000 clones on record, roughly 89% of them singletons. The leading ten clones occupy over 1.5% of the sample.

Concerning this clone itself: It has no known antigen specificity. No base quality information exists; no much larger clone differs at one position.

The study at large found these results: The amount of clinical and demographic metadata varied by source and participant and was provided uncurated.

Recombination connected TRBV5-4 to TRBJ2-7; TRBD2 fits 9 bases in the junction. The sequenced material came from peripheral blood. The source of this sequence is a woman in her 30s with COVID-19, enrolled during active disease. Here the CDR3 is given as CASSSLAGSTYEQYF. The DNA reads TGTGCCAGCAGCAGCCTAGCGGGGTCAACCTACGAGCAGTACTTC.